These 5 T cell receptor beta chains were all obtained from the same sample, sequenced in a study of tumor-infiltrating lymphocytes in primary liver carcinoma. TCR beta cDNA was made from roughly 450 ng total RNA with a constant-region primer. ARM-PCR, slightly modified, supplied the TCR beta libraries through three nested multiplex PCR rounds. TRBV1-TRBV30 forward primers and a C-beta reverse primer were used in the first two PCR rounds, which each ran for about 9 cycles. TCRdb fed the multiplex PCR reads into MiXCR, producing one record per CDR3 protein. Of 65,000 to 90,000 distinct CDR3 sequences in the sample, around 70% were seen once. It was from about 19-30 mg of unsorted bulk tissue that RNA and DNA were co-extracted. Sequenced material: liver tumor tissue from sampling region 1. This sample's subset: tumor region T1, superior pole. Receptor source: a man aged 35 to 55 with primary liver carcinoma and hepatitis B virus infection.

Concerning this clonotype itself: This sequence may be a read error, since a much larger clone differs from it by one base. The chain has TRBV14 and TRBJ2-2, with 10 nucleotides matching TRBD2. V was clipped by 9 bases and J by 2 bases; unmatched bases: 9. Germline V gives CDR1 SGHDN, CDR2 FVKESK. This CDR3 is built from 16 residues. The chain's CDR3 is CARRSGRKINTGELFF. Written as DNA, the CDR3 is TGTGCCAGGCGTAGCGGGAGGAAGATTAACACCGGGGAGCTGTTTTTT.

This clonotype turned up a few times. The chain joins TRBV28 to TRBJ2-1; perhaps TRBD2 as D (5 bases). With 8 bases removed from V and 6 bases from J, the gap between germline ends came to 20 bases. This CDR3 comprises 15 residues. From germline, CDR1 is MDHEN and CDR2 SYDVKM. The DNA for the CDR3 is TGTGCCAGCTACCCTTCTAGCAAGAGGGCCAATGAGCAGTTCTTC. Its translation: CASYPSSKRANEQFF.

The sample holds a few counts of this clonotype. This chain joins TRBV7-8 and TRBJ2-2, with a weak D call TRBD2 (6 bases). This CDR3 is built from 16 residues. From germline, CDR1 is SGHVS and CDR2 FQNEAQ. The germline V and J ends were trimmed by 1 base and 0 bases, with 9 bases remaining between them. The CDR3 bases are TGTGCCAGCAGCTTAGTAAGGGAGGCGAACACCGGGGAGCTGTTTTTT. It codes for CASSLVREANTGELFF.

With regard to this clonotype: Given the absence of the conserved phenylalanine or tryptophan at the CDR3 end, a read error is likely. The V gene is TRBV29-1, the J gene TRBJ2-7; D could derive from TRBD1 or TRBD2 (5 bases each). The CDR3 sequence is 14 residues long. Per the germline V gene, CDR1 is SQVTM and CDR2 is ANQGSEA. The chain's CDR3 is CSVVGWGSSYEQYI. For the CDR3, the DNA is TGCAGCGTTGTAGGGTGGGGGTCCTCCTACGAACAGTACATC.

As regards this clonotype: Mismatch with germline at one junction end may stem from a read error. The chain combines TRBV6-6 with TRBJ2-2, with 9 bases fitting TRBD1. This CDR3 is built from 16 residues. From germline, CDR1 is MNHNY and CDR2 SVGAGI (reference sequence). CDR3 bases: TGTGTCAGCAGCTCCTCACAGGGGGCGTACACCTGGGAGCTGTTTTTT. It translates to CVSSSSQGAYTWELFF.